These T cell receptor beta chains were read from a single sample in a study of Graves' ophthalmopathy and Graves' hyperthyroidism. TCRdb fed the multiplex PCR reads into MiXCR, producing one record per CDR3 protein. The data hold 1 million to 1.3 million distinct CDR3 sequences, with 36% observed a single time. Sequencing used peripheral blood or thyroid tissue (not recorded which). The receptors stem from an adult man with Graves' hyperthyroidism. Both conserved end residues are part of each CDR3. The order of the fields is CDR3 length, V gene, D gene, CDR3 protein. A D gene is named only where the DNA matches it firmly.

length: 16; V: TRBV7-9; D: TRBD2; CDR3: CASRPTLAGGEETQYF
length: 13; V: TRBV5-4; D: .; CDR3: CASRNPFSYEQYF
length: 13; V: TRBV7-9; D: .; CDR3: CASSLVGPTGYTF
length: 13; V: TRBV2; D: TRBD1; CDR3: CASRDDRVYGYTF
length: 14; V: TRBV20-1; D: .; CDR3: CSARAVGGFEKLFF
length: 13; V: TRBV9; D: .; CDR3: CASSGDRGLDYTF
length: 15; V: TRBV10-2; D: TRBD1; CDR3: CASSARRDRGKKLFF
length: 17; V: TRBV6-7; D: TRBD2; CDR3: CASAGLAEEWGTGELFF
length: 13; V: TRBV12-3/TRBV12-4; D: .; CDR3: CASSSAVITEAFF
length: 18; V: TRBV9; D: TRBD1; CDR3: CASSSGTGLLQGTDTQYF
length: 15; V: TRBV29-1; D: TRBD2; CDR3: CGVEDSRTSVETQYF
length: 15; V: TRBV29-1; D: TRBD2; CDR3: CSVEEEGGGLYEQYF
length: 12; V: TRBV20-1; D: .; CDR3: CSALRGTSPLHF
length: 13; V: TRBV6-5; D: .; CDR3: CASSYAGPDGYTF
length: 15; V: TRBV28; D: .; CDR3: CASRPMGTYTGELFF
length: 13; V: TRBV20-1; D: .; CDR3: CSADGAGIETQYF
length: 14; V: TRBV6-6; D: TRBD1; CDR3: CASSYPGTGYEQYF
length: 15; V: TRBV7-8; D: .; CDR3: CASNNRDGHSYEQYF
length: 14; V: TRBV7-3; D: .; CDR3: CASSSGQSHSPLHF
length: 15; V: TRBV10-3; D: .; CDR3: CAISLDPGSNQPQHF
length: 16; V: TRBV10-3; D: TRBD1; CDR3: CATRNRDRGSIFRAFF
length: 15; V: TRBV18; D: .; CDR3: CASSPMTGTNEKLFF
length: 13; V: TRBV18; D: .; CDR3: CASSPPSMGELFF
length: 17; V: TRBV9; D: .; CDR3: CASSGGTLPSSGNTIYF